This record concerns one T cell receptor beta chain sequence. What antigen it recognizes has not been identified. Qualities for individual bases were not recorded, and no much larger clone is one base off. The sample comes from a study of PD-1 blockade in classical Hodgkin lymphoma (dated by TCRdb to the early 2020s). About the study as a whole: The study used TCR beta sequencing and CyTOF to define a peripheral blood immune signature of response to PD-1 blockade in classical Hodgkin lymphoma. What the research found in general, with its limitations: The study was restricted to a single clinical trial cohort, and the causes of repertoire differences, possibly disease activity or prior therapy, were left undefined. Baseline TCR diversity was reported to be lower in newly diagnosed patients than in healthy donors and to be lower still in relapsed/refractory patients.

Genomic DNA was isolated using the Qiagen DNeasy kit from unsorted PBMCs as well as from negatively selected CD4+ and CD8+ fractions. TCR beta CDR3 regions were subjected to amplification by immunoSEQ multiplex PCR with primers that anneal to V and J segments. A synthetic immune receptor repertoire was used to minimize amplification bias, and remaining bias was computationally removed after sequencing. Per the source publication's procedure: Repertoire diversity was quantified as the Shannon entropy index using custom Python scripts. The unsorted, CD4+ and CD8+ repertoires were each analyzed separately, with the exception of combined analyses, where CD4+ and CD8+ sequences were merged in silico. This immuneACCESS table, as held by TCRdb, lists in-frame sequences with V and J called but not all clones. Of the missing ones, under half trace to an unresolved V gene in checked studies; the others have no known cause. That table gives V, J and clone size, and the DNA gave D and trimming. The sample table records some 16,000 clones; around 84% of these occur just once. The top ten hold approximately 0.8% of the sample.

According to the germline V gene, CDR1 reads ENHRY and CDR2 reads SYGVKD. The CDR3 covers 15 residues, taking in both the cysteine and the phenylalanine. Only the CDR3 DNA is retained, 45 bases long and in frame from the first base. V is clipped by 10 bases and J by 0 bases, and the sequence between their germline boundaries is 16 bases long. The intended sense of this specimen's time point label: newly diagnosed, previously untreated cHL patient sample. Using a Miltenyi CD4+ T cell isolation kit, CD4+ T cells were purified from thawed PBMCs through magnetic negative selection. PBMCs from patients with newly diagnosed, previously untreated classical Hodgkin lymphoma were sequenced as a comparison group for the relapsed/refractory trial patients. Peripheral blood was collected in 8 mL Vacutainer Cell Preparation Tubes, from which PBMCs were isolated by centrifugation and then cryopreserved. Purified CD4+ and CD8+ fractions were generated only in cases for which an additional PBMC sample was available. Magnetically labelled cells were removed on LS columns in a quadroMACS separator, and the flow-through was retained as the purified fraction.

The V and J segments used are TRBV10-3 and TRBJ1-3; the D region possibly corresponds to TRBD1 (5 bases align). The sample consisted of CD4+ T cells from blood. The receptor's source is a human donor with classical Hodgkin lymphoma. In nucleotides, the sequence is TGTGCCACCGGACCTACAGGTCTCTCTGGAAACACCATATATTTT. It translates as CATGPTGLSGNTIYF.